This T cell receptor beta chain was obtained from a study of T cells expressing NK-cell markers. The wider study: The sequencing cohort of eight donors included seven HCMV-seropositive individuals and one seronegative individual. Study outcomes and limitations: In a group of 5 to 7 donors, dominant NKG2C+ clonotypes represented roughly 1.0-7.5% of CD8+ T cells.

The CDR3 has 15 residues. Germline CDR1 and CDR2: SEHNR and FQNEAQ (reference sequence). TCRdb re-called the 5' RACE reads and gives one entry per CDR3 protein, without DNA. The sample's table shows 450,000 to 600,000 distinct CDR3 sequences. On this clonotype: Its antigen is as yet unknown.

The sequenced material came from blood T cells: a sorted CD56 or NKG2C T cell subset, CD4+ or CD8+ T cells, or bulk PBMC T cells (not recorded which). The rearrangement joins TRBV7-9 to TRBJ2-3; the TRBD1 assignment by TCRdb is unverifiable without DNA. The origin of this receptor is a man between 18 and 29 years old in good health. CDR3 region: CASSSFAGRTDTQYF.